The 27 T cell receptor beta chains below all came from one sample that was sequenced in a study of blood T cell repertoires in COVID-19. The table came from immunoSEQ multiplex PCR; TCRdb's copy has only in-frame clones and leaves some out. The sample has roughly 73,000 clones; around 75% are singletons. Sequencing was done on a sample of peripheral blood. Receptors were obtained from a man between 65 and 80 years old with acute or convalescent COVID-19.

The chain employs TRBV5-1 and TRBJ2-3, with D possibly TRBD2 on 5 matching bases. With 0 bases removed from V and 3 bases from J, the gap between germline ends came to 8 bases. Germline CDR1 SGHRS, CDR2 YFSETQ. CDR3 size: 14 residues. This chain's CDR3 is CASSLEPGTDTQYF. CDR3 bases: TGCGCCAGCAGCTTGGAACCGGGAACAGATACGCAGTATTTT.

J is TRBJ2-1 and V is TRBV2; TRBD2 matches 10 bases. CDR3 size: 14 residues. V shed 4 bases, J shed 9 bases, and the junction held 6 bases outside the gene matches. In germline, CDR1 is SNHLY, CDR2 FYNNEI. The CDR3 here is CASSGGTSVGEQFF. CDR3 nucleotide sequence: TGTGCCAGCAGTGGTGGGACTAGCGTAGGTGAGCAGTTCTTC.

This clone showed up just once. The chain uses TRBV6-5 and TRBJ2-7; TRBD2 matches 9 bases. The CDR3 runs to 13 residues. Germline CDR1 reads MNHEY; CDR2 reads SVGAGI. The ends lost 8 bases at V and 3 bases at J; junction bases unmatched: 5. The CDR3 is CASQGSGSYEQYF. The CDR3 bases are TGTGCCAGCCAAGGTAGCGGGAGCTACGAGCAGTACTTC.

This chain uses TRBV7-2 with TRBJ2-2, with TRBD1 matching 8 bases. CDR3 length equals 16 residues. CDR1 is SGHTA, CDR2 FQGNSA, per germline. V was clipped by 2 bases and J by 6 bases; unmatched bases: 8. In nucleotides, the CDR3 is TGTGCCAGCAGCTTATACGGCAGGGGGCGATCCGGGGAGCTGTTTTTT. This gives the protein CASSLYGRGRSGELFF.

The chain combines TRBV14 with TRBJ2-1; 9 bases match TRBD2. Germline V gene sequence: CDR1 SGHDN, CDR2 FVKESK. V was clipped by 3 bases and J by 6 bases; unmatched bases: 6. The CDR3 totals 15 residues. The CDR3 nucleotides read TGTGCCAGCAGCCAGACTAGCGGCCGTCTCAATGAGCAGTTCTTC. It specifies CASSQTSGRLNEQFF.

This chain connects TRBV4-3 to TRBJ1-1, with D uncertain. CDR3 length: 14 amino acids. The germline V and J ends were trimmed by 5 bases and 4 bases, with 14 bases remaining between them. From germline, CDR1 is LGHNA and CDR2 YSLEER. The CDR3: CASSAGLVGTEAFF. CDR3 DNA sequence: TGCGCCAGCAGCGCTGGGCTGGTAGGCACTGAAGCTTTCTTT.

This rearrangement joins TRBV7-9 to TRBJ2-2; TRBD2 matches at 10 bases. CDR3 length equals 16 residues. Trimming took 3 bases from V and 2 from J; bases not matched to a gene: 3. The germline V gene encodes CDR1 SEHNR and CDR2 FQNEAQ (reference sequence). The CDR3 nucleotides are TGTGCCAGCAGCTTCCGGACTAGCGGCAACACCGGGGAGCTGTTTTTT. Translating gives CASSFRTSGNTGELFF. The whole variable domain, remainder taken from reference TRBV7-9 and TRBJ2-2, is DTGVSQNPRHKITKRGQNVTFRCDPISEHNRLYWYRQTLGQGPEFLTYFQNEAQLEKSRLLSDRFSAERPKGSFSTLEIQRTEQGDSAMYLCASSFRTSGNTGELFFGEGSRLTVL.

In DNA form, the CDR3 reads TGTGCCAGCATCTCGGGGAGGGTGGACGAAAAACTGTTTTTT. It codes for CASISGRVDEKLFF. V usage is TRBV2 and J usage is TRBJ1-4; the D is unclear. This CDR3 has 14 residues. Germline values: CDR1 SNHLY, CDR2 FYNNEI. V lost 7 bases and J 8 bases, leaving 17 bases between the germline ends.

This clone showed up just a few times. This chain links TRBV6-6 with TRBJ2-7, with a weak D call TRBD1 (5 bases). Per germline, CDR1 MNHNY and CDR2 SVGAGI (reference sequence). There are 12 residues in the CDR3. V gave up 4 bases and J gave up 3 bases, with 7 bases separating them. CDR3 sequence (DNA): TGTGCCAGCAGTTTGGACATCTACGAGCAGTACTTC. It codes for CASSLDIYEQYF.

The chain recombines TRBV4-1 with TRBJ2-3; TRBD1 is a possible D gene (5 bases). Trimming took 1 base from V and 3 from J, leaving 11 bases between them. The CDR3 spans 15 residues. Germline values: CDR1 MGHRA, CDR2 YSYEKL. The CDR3 protein is CASSQGGLTTDTQYF. The CDR3 DNA follows: TGCGCCAGCAGCCAAGGGGGCCTGACTACAGATACGCAGTATTTT.

This chain joins TRBV11-2 and TRBJ2-1, with D uncertain. The CDR3 runs to 16 residues. V was shortened by 4 bases and J by 4 bases, with 17 bases between the two germline ends. Germline V gene sequence: CDR1 SGHAT, CDR2 FQNNGV. The CDR3 is CASSSGASGYYNEQFF. The CDR3 nucleotides read TGTGCCAGCAGCTCCGGAGCAAGTGGGTATTACAATGAGCAGTTCTTC.

V is TRBV4-1 and J is TRBJ2-5; 7 nucleotides line up with TRBD1. V dropped 5 bases and J dropped 0; count of bases not matched to a gene: 6. Per germline, CDR1 MGHRA and CDR2 YSYEKL. The length of the CDR3 is 15 residues. CDR3 nucleotide sequence: TGCGCCAGCAGCTTCCGGACAGGCGACCAAGAGACCCAGTACTTC. Its protein is CASSFRTGDQETQYF.

Here the CDR3 reads CATSDIGRDGYTF. The CDR3 bases are TGTGCCACCAGTGATATAGGGAGGGATGGCTACACCTTC. The chain joins TRBV24-1 to TRBJ1-2; no definite D call. Trimming shortened V by 3 bases and J by 6 bases, and 10 bases separated the two germline ends. This CDR3 comprises 13 residues. Germline V CDR1 and CDR2: KGHDR, SFDVKD.

The chain couples TRBV18 to TRBJ2-1; a possible D gene is TRBD1 (6 bases). The CDR3 is 17 amino acids. The V and J ends lost 6 bases and 0 bases respectively, with 18 bases between them. Germline CDR1 KGHSH, CDR2 LQKENI. The CDR3 DNA sequence: TGTGCCAGCTCGCCTCGGACAGCCGAGCTCTCCTACAATGAGCAGTTCTTC. It yields the protein CASSPRTAELSYNEQFF.

The chain couples TRBV5-4 to TRBJ2-7; D gene unclear. V gave up 3 bases and J gave up 0 bases, with 4 bases separating them. The CDR3 has 12 residues. The V gene's germline CDR1 is SGHNT and CDR2 YYREEE (reference sequence). CDR3 loop: CASSSSSYEQYF. In DNA form, the CDR3 reads TGTGCCAGCAGCTCTAGCTCCTACGAGCAGTACTTC.

The chain combines TRBV19 with TRBJ1-4; 7 bases are a match to TRBD1. The junction had 5 bases not matched to a gene; V was cut back by 10 bases and J by 0 bases. This CDR3 has 14 residues. Germline loops: CDR1 LNHDA, CDR2 SQIVND (reference sequence). The CDR3 spells CAIGTAATNEKLFF. CDR3 DNA: TGTGCCATTGGGACAGCTGCAACTAATGAAAAACTGTTTTTT.

The chain employs TRBV6-5 and TRBJ1-2, with TRBD1 matching 9 bases. The CDR3 contains 16 residues. Losses at the gene ends were 4 bases for V and 1 base for J; bases not matched to a gene: 7. Germline CDR1 MNHEY, CDR2 SVGAGI. The CDR3 loop is CASSSFDRGFNYGYTF. CDR3 DNA sequence: TGTGCCAGCAGTTCCTTTGACAGGGGGTTTAACTATGGCTACACCTTC.

The rearrangement links TRBV2 to TRBJ1-5; the D gene is possibly TRBD1 (6 bases). Germline V gene sequence: CDR1 SNHLY, CDR2 FYNNEI. CDR3 size: 13 residues. The V gene lost 4 bases and the J gene lost 4 bases, with 8 bases spanning the gap. The CDR3 here is CASSADRNQPQHF. The CDR3 DNA sequence: TGTGCCAGCAGTGCAGACAGGAATCAGCCCCAGCATTTT.

The chain links TRBV7-9 to TRBJ1-2; D not resolved. This CDR3 has 15 amino acids. V lost 5 bases and J 5 bases, leaving 18 bases between the germline ends. From germline, CDR1 is SEHNR and CDR2 FQNEAQ (reference sequence). CDR3 sequence: CASSPEGSLGYGYTF. As DNA, the CDR3 is TGTGCCAGCAGCCCCGAGGGATCATTGGGATATGGCTACACCTTC. The complete variable domain, with remaining parts taken from reference TRBV7-9 and TRBJ1-2, reads DTGVSQNPRHKITKRGQNVTFRCDPISEHNRLYWYRQTLGQGPEFLTYFQNEAQLEKSRLLSDRFSAERPKGSFSTLEIQRTEQGDSAMYLCASSPEGSLGYGYTFGSGTRLTVV.

V and J are TRBV3-1 (or the pseudogene TRBV3-2) and TRBJ1-4; TRBD1 is a possible D gene (5 bases). With 0 bases removed from V and 15 bases from J, the gap between germline ends came to 17 bases. This CDR3 is built from 14 residues. Germline-derived CDR1 and CDR2 are LGHDT and YNNKEL (reference sequence). CDR3 sequence reads: CASSQDLRAPELFF. For the CDR3, the DNA is TGTGCCAGCAGCCAAGATCTCAGGGCCCCAGAATTGTTTTTT.

The V gene is TRBV4-1, the J gene TRBJ2-5, with D perhaps TRBD2 (5 bases). V lost 0 bases to trimming and J lost 3 bases, with 8 bases between them. The CDR3 length is 14 residues. The germline V gene has CDR1 MGHRA and CDR2 YSYEKL. CDR3 residues: CASSQELREETQYF. DNA of the CDR3: TGCGCCAGCAGCCAAGAATTGAGGGAAGAGACCCAGTACTTC.

The chain has TRBV15 and TRBJ2-7; 7 bases match TRBD1. The germline V gene has CDR1 LNHNV and CDR2 YYDKDF (reference sequence). V lost 5 bases and J lost 2; bases outside the gene matches: 6. The CDR3 runs to 14 residues. CDR3 protein: CATSSRTGTYEQYF. The CDR3 DNA is TGTGCCACCAGCTCCAGGACAGGTACCTACGAGCAGTACTTC.

J is TRBJ2-3 and V is TRBV4-2, with 8 bases aligning to TRBD2. The CDR3 runs 16 residues. Germline CDR1 and CDR2: LGHNA and YNFKEQ. Trimming at V came to 2 bases and at J to 2 bases, leaving 6 bases not matched to a gene. The DNA of the CDR3 is TGTGCCAGCAGCCAACTCGTAGCGGGATCCACAGATACGCAGTATTTT. Its translation is CASSQLVAGSTDTQYF.

A remark on this clone: Within the sample, other DNA sequences also encode this same CDR3. The V and J genes are TRBV19 and TRBJ2-5, with D possibly TRBD2 on 5 matching bases. V dropped 3 bases and J dropped 4 bases, with 6 bases sitting between them. Germline CDR1 reads LNHDA; CDR2 reads SQIVND (reference sequence). This CDR3 has 12 residues. This chain's CDR3 is CASSIAGETQYF. For the CDR3, the DNA is TGTGCCAGTAGTATCGCGGGAGAGACCCAGTACTTC.

The chain employs TRBV9 and TRBJ1-4; tentative D call: TRBD1 (5 bases). The V gene's germline CDR1 is SGDLS and CDR2 YYNGEE. V was shortened by 3 bases and J by 4 bases, with 13 bases between the two germline ends. This CDR3 region has 15 residues. The CDR3 DNA is TGTGCCAGCAGCGGTGGAACAGGTTTTAATGAAAAACTGTTTTTT. It is translated as CASSGGTGFNEKLFF.

This chain links TRBV28 with TRBJ1-5; D ambiguous. The germline V and J ends were trimmed by 3 bases and 4 bases, with 10 bases remaining between them. The germline CDR1 and CDR2 sequences are MDHEN and SYDVKM. The CDR3 is made up of 14 amino acids. CDR3 sequence: CASSLGTVNQPQHF. The CDR3 nucleotides read TGTGCCAGCAGTTTGGGCACAGTAAATCAGCCCCAGCATTTT.

The CDR3 loop reads CASSEQGNTEAFF. The DNA for the CDR3 is TGTGCCAGCAGCGAACAGGGAAACACTGAAGCTTTCTTT. The chain combines TRBV7-3 with TRBJ1-1; D may be TRBD1 (6 bases). The ends were cut back, 5 bases at V and 2 bases at J, with 9 bases in the middle. The CDR3 is made up of 13 amino acids. Germline V gene lookup returns CDR1 SGHTA and CDR2 FQGTGA.